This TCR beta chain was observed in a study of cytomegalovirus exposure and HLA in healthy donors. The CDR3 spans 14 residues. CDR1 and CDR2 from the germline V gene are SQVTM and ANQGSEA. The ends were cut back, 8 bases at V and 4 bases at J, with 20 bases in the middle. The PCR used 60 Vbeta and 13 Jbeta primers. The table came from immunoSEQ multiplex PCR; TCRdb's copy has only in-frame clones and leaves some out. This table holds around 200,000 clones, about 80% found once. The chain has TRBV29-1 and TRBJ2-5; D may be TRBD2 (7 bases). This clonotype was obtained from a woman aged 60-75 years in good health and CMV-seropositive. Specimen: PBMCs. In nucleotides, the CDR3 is TGCAGCACTCTGGGGGCGGGGGCCGGAGAGACCCAGTACTTC. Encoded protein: CSTLGAGAGETQYF.